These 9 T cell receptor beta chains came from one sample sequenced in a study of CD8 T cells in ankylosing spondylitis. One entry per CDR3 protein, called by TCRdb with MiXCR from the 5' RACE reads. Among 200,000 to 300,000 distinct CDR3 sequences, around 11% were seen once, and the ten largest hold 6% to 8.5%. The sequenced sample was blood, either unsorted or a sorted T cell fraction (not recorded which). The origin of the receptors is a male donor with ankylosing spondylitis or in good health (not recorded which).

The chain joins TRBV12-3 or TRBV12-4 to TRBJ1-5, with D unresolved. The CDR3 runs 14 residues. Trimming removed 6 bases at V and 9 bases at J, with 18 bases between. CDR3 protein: CASSFRLLGWPQHF. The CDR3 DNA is TGTGCCAGCAGCTTTAGGCTCCTTGGGTGGCCCCAGCATTTT.

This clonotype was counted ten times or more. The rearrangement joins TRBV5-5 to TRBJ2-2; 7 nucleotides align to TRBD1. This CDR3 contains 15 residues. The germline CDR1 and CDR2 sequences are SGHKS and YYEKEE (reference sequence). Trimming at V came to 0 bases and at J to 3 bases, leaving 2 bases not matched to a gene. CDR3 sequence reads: CASSLVGQYTGELFF. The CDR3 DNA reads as TGTGCCAGCAGCTTGGTGGGACAGTACACCGGGGAGCTGTTTTTT.

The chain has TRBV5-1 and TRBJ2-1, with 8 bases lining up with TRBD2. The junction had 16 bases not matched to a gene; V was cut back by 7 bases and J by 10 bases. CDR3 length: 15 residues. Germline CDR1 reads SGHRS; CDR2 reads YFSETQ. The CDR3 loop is CASGQSRGGTGEQFF. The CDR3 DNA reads TGCGCCAGCGGCCAGTCTCGCGGGGGGACCGGCGAGCAGTTCTTC. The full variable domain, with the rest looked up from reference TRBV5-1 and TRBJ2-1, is KAGVTQTPRYLIKTRGQQVTLSCSPISGHRSVSWYQQTPGQGLQFLFEYFSETQRNKGNFPGRFSGRQFSNSRSEMNVSTLELGDSALYLCASGQSRGGTGEQFFGPGTRLTVL.

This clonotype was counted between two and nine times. The CDR3 DNA reads TGCGCCAGCACCCTCTATCCTTATGTTGTTGTGGACACCGGGGAGCTGTTTTTT. Protein sequence: CASTLYPYVVVDTGELFF. The chain combines TRBV5-1 with TRBJ2-2; D remains ambiguous. Germline V gives CDR1 SGHRS, CDR2 YFSETQ. The CDR3 spans 18 residues. Trimming removed 6 bases from V and 3 bases from J, with 24 bases in between.

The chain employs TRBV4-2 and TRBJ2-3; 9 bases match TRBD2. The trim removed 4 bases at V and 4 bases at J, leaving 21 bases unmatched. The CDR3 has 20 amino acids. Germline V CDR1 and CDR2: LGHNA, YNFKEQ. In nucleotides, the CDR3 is TGTGCCAGCAGCCTCCAGGGATTGTTGGCTAGCGGGACGGTGGCAGATACGCAGTATTTT. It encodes CASSLQGLLASGTVADTQYF.

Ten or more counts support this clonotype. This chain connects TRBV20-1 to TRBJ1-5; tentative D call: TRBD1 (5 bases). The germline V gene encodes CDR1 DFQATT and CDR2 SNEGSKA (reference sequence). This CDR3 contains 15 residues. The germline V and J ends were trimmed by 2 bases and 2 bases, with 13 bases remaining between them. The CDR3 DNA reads TGCAGTGCTAGACTTCAGGGAGGAGGCAATCAGCCCCAGCATTTT. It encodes CSARLQGGGNQPQHF.

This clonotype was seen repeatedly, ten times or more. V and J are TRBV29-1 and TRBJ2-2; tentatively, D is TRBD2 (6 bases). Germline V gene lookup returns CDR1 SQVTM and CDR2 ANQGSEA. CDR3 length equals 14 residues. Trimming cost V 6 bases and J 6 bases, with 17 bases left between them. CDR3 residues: CSVSSRGTPGELFF. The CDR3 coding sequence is TGCAGCGTCTCCTCACGGGGGACTCCCGGGGAGCTGTTTTTT.

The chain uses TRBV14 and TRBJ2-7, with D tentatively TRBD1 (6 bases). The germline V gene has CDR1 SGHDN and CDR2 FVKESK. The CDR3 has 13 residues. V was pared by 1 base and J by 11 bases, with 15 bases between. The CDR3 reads CASSQGGGRQEYF. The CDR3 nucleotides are TGTGCCAGCAGCCAAGGGGGCGGCCGACAGGAGTACTTC.

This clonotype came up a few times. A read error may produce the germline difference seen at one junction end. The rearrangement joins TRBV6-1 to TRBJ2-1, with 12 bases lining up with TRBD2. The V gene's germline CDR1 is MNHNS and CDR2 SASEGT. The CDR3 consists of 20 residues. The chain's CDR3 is CASREGASGGGWSSYNEQFF. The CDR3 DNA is TGTGCCAGCAGGGAAGGGGCTAGCGGGGGGGGCTGGAGCTCCTACAATGAGCAGTTCTTC.